What follows are 16 T cell receptor beta chains derived from one specimen sequenced in a study of tumor-infiltrating lymphocytes in oesophageal squamous cell carcinoma. TCRdb reprocessed the PCR reads via MiXCR and lists one record per CDR3 protein. The sample has about 22,000 distinct CDR3 sequences, about 35% seen once; the top ten hold 19%. The sequenced sample consisted of esophageal tumor tissue. The source is a female donor with esophageal squamous cell carcinoma.

This clonotype appeared a single time. With a much larger clone just one base away, this may be a read error. The chain couples TRBV2 to TRBJ2-4; D uncertain. Germline CDR1 SNHLY, CDR2 FYNNEI. The CDR3 extends over 14 amino acids. CDR3 nucleotide sequence: TGTGCCAGCAGTGATCGTCCCCAGGCCTACGAGCAGTGCTTC. Residues: CASSDRPQAYEQCF.

This clonotype appeared many times. A read error may be the cause here, since a much bigger clone is one base away. The chain links TRBV6-6 to TRBJ2-5; possible D gene TRBD2, 6 bases. Deletions cut 1 base from V and 11 bases from J, with 20 bases between. The CDR3 consists of 15 residues. Germline assignment: CDR1 MNHNY and CDR2 SVGAGI (reference sequence). CDR3 protein: CASSYFRDSVIEQYF. CDR3 DNA: TGTGCCAGCAGTTACTTCCGGGACTCGGTGATTGAGCAGTACTTC.

Ten or more counts support this clonotype. The chain recombines TRBV10-3 with TRBJ1-2, with D unresolved. CDR3 length equals 12 residues. Germline lookup yields CDR1 ENHRY and CDR2 SYGVKD. The V end was cut by 6 bases, the J end by 2 bases, with 7 bases between. DNA for the CDR3: TGTGCCATCAGCACTAACAACTATGGCTACACCTTC. Protein product: CAISTNNYGYTF.

The chain joins TRBV27 to TRBJ1-2, with 8 bases lining up with TRBD1. The germline gives CDR1 MNHEY, CDR2 SMNVEV (reference sequence). The CDR3 contains 13 residues. V lost 8 bases, J lost 7 bases, and 9 bases stayed unmatched. The CDR3 DNA follows: TGTGCCAGCCGGGACAGGCTTTTGGGTGGCTACACCTTC. It translates to CASRDRLLGGYTF.

This clonotype was seen at least ten times. A much larger clone is a single base away; this may be a read error. This chain uses TRBV12-3 or TRBV12-4 with TRBJ2-1; D is unresolved. Trimming removed 5 bases from V and 10 bases from J, with 9 bases in between. This CDR3 spans 11 amino acids. In DNA, the CDR3 is TGTGCCAGCAGTCTCCATAGCGAGCAGTTCTTC. Translated: CASSLHSEQFF.

Of note for this clonotype: This clone may be a read error of a much larger clone one base away. The rearrangement uses TRBV4-1 and TRBJ2-3, with a possible D match to TRBD2 (5 bases). Matching the DNA end better, TRBJ2-1 makes the J call doubtful. CDR3 length: 14 amino acids. In germline, CDR1 is MGHRA, CDR2 YSYEKL. This CDR3 is CASSQVAGIYEQFF. CDR3 nucleotides: TGCGCCAGCAGCCAAGTAGCCGGGATCTACGAGCAGTTCTTC.

The gene calls are TRBV7-2 and TRBJ2-5; no clear D. The CDR3 sequence is 14 residues long. CDR1 and CDR2 from the germline V gene are SGHTA and FQGNSA. Between the trimmed V and J ends, which lost 5 bases and 1 base, there was a span of 11 bases. The CDR3 DNA reads as TGTGCCAGCAGCGGTCGACAACTCCAAGAGACCCAGTACTTC. It is translated as CASSGRQLQETQYF.

For the CDR3, the DNA is TGTGCCAGCAGCCAAGACGCCGGGAGCCCAGATACGCAGTATTTT. Amino acids: CASSQDAGSPDTQYF. This chain joins TRBV3-1 and TRBJ2-3; D might be TRBD2 (6 bases). Germline V gene sequence: CDR1 LGHDT, CDR2 YNNKEL (reference sequence). Trimming took off 0 bases at V and 4 bases at J, with 11 bases between the two ends. This CDR3 is 15 amino acids long.

This clonotype came up many times. This sequence joins TRBV27 and TRBJ2-1, with 16 nucleotides matching TRBD2. J gave up 8 bases and V 5 bases, and 6 bases lay outside the gene matches. In germline, CDR1 is MNHEY, CDR2 SMNVEV (reference sequence). The CDR3 length is 16 residues. DNA for the CDR3: TGTGCCAGCAGTACCGCCGGGACTAGCGGGAGGGATGAGCAGTTCTTC. Amino acids: CASSTAGTSGRDEQFF.

The sample holds many counts of this clonotype. The chain carries TRBV28 and TRBJ2-7, with D unclear. The CDR3 sequence is 13 residues long. Trimming stripped 1 base from V and 6 bases from J, with 10 bases between. From germline, CDR1 is MDHEN and CDR2 SYDVKM. For the CDR3, the DNA is TGTGCCAGCAGTTTATCCACGGTGGGCGAGCAGTACTTC. It encodes CASSLSTVGEQYF.

The chain links TRBV7-8 to TRBJ1-1, with TRBD1 as a possible D gene (5 bases). The CDR3 extends over 14 amino acids. Deletions cut 5 bases from V and 1 base from J, with 11 bases between. The V gene's germline CDR1 is SGHVS and CDR2 FQNEAQ. In nucleotides, the CDR3 is TGTGCCAGCAGCCGCGACAGAGCGAACACTGAAGCTTTCTTT. Translated, it gives CASSRDRANTEAFF.

This clonotype appeared many times. The rearrangement joins TRBV11-2 to TRBJ2-3; D is perhaps TRBD1 (6 bases). Germline CDR1 and CDR2: SGHAT and FQNNGV. The CDR3 is 17 residues long. The germline V and J ends were trimmed by 4 bases and 0 bases, with 17 bases remaining between them. The CDR3 here is CASSSPSGALSTDTQYF. The CDR3 coding sequence is TGTGCCAGCAGCTCTCCCTCAGGGGCGCTTAGCACAGATACGCAGTATTTT.

This clonotype was recorded many times. This chain links TRBV12-3 or TRBV12-4 with TRBJ2-5; TRBD1 matches 7 bases. This CDR3 has 15 amino acids. Trimming cost V 2 bases and J 2 bases; bases outside gene matches: 5. The CDR3 DNA reads as TGTGCCAGCAGTTTACGGCGACAGGGTCAAGAGACCCAGTACTTC. Protein sequence: CASSLRRQGQETQYF.

The J gene is TRBJ2-5, the V gene TRBV7-2; 8 bases map to TRBD1. There are 13 residues in the CDR3. Losses at the gene ends were 5 bases for V and 4 bases for J; bases not matched to a gene: 3. Germline loops: CDR1 SGHTA, CDR2 FQGNSA. The CDR3 loop is CASSPTGVETQYF. CDR3 coding DNA: TGTGCCAGCAGCCCGACAGGGGTAGAGACCCAGTACTTC.

Many counts were recorded for this clonotype. Since a much larger clone is just one base distant, this may be a read error. V gene TRBV7-6 combines with J gene TRBJ2-7; 11 bases map to TRBD2. The CDR3 runs 18 residues. The germline V gene encodes CDR1 SGHVS and CDR2 FNYEAQ. The V gene end was trimmed by 0 bases and the J gene end by 7 bases; junction bases not matched to a gene: 14. CDR3 sequence reads: CASSLALAGTSGYNEQYF. The CDR3 DNA sequence: TGTGCCAGCAGCTTAGCGCTTGCCGGGACTAGCGGCTACAATGAGCAGTACTTC.

The chain employs TRBV6-6 and TRBJ2-6; maybe TRBD2 (6 bases). The assigned J gene may be wrong: the sequence end matches TRBJ2-7 better. The length of the CDR3 is 13 residues. CDR1 and CDR2 (germline): MNHNY, SVGAGI (reference sequence). CDR3: CASSYKLAGEQYF. The CDR3 nucleotides read TGTGCCAGCAGTTACAAACTAGCTGGTGAGCAGTACTTC.